This entry lists 10 T cell receptor beta chains sequenced from one sample in a study of T-cell reconstitution after alpha-beta-depleted transplantation in children. Molecular barcoding with unique molecular identifiers was used for the TCRbeta library. TCRdb called the PCR reads again in MiXCR, with one record for every CDR3 protein. The sample lists 500,000 to 750,000 distinct CDR3 sequences, around 27% occurring once. The sample was PBMCs, taken before TCRalphabeta/CD19-depleted stem cell transplant. The source of these receptors is a boy under two years old with Wiskott-Aldrich syndrome, due to receive a stem cell transplant.

This clonotype occurred a few times. V and J are TRBV2 and TRBJ2-7; 8 bases map to TRBD1. The CDR3 has 14 residues. The J segment lost 4 bases and the V segment lost 1 base, leaving 3 bases of the junction unmatched. Per the germline V gene, CDR1 is SNHLY and CDR2 is FYNNEI. CDR3 in DNA: TGTGCCAGCAGTGAAGACAGGGGGATATACGAGCAGTACTTC. This codes for CASSEDRGIYEQYF.

This chain uses TRBV12-3 or TRBV12-4 with TRBJ2-2; unclear D gene. Trimming removed 2 bases from V and 11 bases from J, with 12 bases in between. This CDR3 spans 13 amino acids. This CDR3 reads CASSLRLQLELFF. The CDR3 nucleotides read TGTGCCAGCAGTTTAAGATTACAGTTAGAGCTGTTTTTT.

V gene TRBV12-3 or TRBV12-4 combines with J gene TRBJ2-5; D is unresolved. With 6 bases removed from V and 7 bases from J, the gap between germline ends came to 15 bases. The CDR3 contains 13 residues. The CDR3 region is CASSDLGLTTQYF. CDR3 nucleotide sequence: TGTGCCAGCAGCGACCTGGGGTTAACGACCCAGTACTTC.

This rearrangement joins TRBV9 to TRBJ2-3; TRBD2 aligns across 9 bases. This CDR3 has 17 amino acids. In germline, CDR1 is SGDLS, CDR2 YYNGEE. V was clipped by 0 bases and J by 5 bases; unmatched bases: 10. CDR3 in amino acids: CASSVDGIAGVLDTQYF. CDR3 sequence (DNA): TGTGCCAGCAGCGTAGATGGGATAGCGGGAGTTCTAGATACGCAGTATTTT.

This clonotype appeared a few times. The rearrangement links TRBV29-1 to TRBJ2-7; possibly TRBD2 for D (5 bases). Trimming cost V 6 bases and J 2 bases, with 11 bases left between them. Germline lookup yields CDR1 SQVTM and CDR2 ANQGSEA. The CDR3 length is 12 residues. The CDR3 sequence is CSVSSGTYEQYF. CDR3 in DNA: TGCAGCGTCTCCTCCGGGACCTACGAGCAGTACTTC.

The CDR3 nucleotides are TGTGCCAGCAGCTTAGGGCAGTCTCAGAACACTGAAGCTTTCTTT. Translation: CASSLGQSQNTEAFF. This sequence joins TRBV11-2 and TRBJ1-1; D gene unclear. The CDR3 has 15 amino acids. V lost 1 base, J lost 1 base, and 10 bases lay in between. Looked up from germline, CDR1 is SGHAT and CDR2 is FQNNGV.

This clonotype was seen only a few times. This chain connects TRBV27 to TRBJ2-1; no clear D gene. This CDR3 is 11 amino acids long. Trimming shortened V by 9 bases and J by 9 bases, and 12 bases separated the two germline ends. Germline loops: CDR1 MNHEY, CDR2 SMNVEV (reference sequence). The CDR3 DNA is TGTGCCAGAGTCGAGTTCGGTGAGCAGTTCTTC. Translating it yields CARVEFGEQFF.

V and J are TRBV5-4 and TRBJ2-1; 10 positions match TRBD2. Germline V gives CDR1 SGHNT, CDR2 YYREEE (reference sequence). V shed 1 base and J 7 bases; nucleotides not matched to a gene: 5. This CDR3 has 15 amino acids. The CDR3 sequence is CASSLPLAGLNEQFF. For the CDR3, the DNA is TGTGCCAGCAGCTTGCCACTAGCGGGATTGAATGAGCAGTTCTTC. Full variable domain (missing parts from reference TRBV5-4 and TRBJ2-1): ETGVTQSPTHLIKTRGQQVTLRCSSQSGHNTVSWYQQALGQGPQFIFQYYREEENGRGNFPPRFSGLQFPNYSSELNVNALELDDSALYLCASSLPLAGLNEQFFGPGTRLTVL.

There are a few counts of this clonotype. The chain joins TRBV6-1 to TRBJ2-5; tentatively, D is TRBD1 or TRBD2 (6 bases each). CDR1 and CDR2 (germline): MNHNS, SASEGT. V was shortened by 5 bases and J by 2 bases, with 15 bases between the two germline ends. The CDR3 contains 15 residues. The CDR3 reads CASSPWGDTQETQYF. The CDR3 DNA is TGTGCCAGCAGTCCCTGGGGGGACACTCAAGAGACCCAGTACTTC.

V usage is TRBV27 and J usage is TRBJ2-7; 7 positions agree with TRBD1. Germline V gene lookup returns CDR1 MNHEY and CDR2 SMNVEV (reference sequence). The CDR3 length is 15 residues. The J segment lost 0 bases and the V segment lost 8 bases, leaving 10 bases of the junction unmatched. For the CDR3, the DNA is TGTGCCAGCCAGAGGACAGGCTTCCTCTCCTACGAGCAGTACTTC. Its protein product is CASQRTGFLSYEQYF.